This is a list of T cell receptor beta chains from one sample in a study of blood T cell repertoires in COVID-19. TCRdb's table, derived via immunoSEQ multiplex PCR, lists solely in-frame clones and lacks some. This sample has about 180,000 clones, with under 85% found just once. Sample: peripheral blood. These receptor sequences come from a woman between 70 and 85 years old with COVID-19, enrolled during active disease. Both conserved end residues are part of each CDR3.

>TRBV3-1/TRBV3-2|TRBJ1-1
CASSPLGGNTEAFF
>TRBV30|TRBJ1-1
CAWCWGGNTEAFF
>TRBV27|TRBJ2-7
CASSRRQGKYEQYF
>TRBV7-2|TRBJ2-2
CASSPTSGSPPGELFF
>TRBV27|TRBJ2-7
CASSLHLSSYEQYF
>TRBV29-1|TRBJ2-6
CSVEETGNPISGANVLTF
>TRBV27|TRBJ2-2
CASTLKGGRAAGAGELFF
>TRBV2|TRBJ2-6
CASKERAGSGANVLTF
>TRBV27|TRBJ2-3
CASSLARTSTDTQYF
>TRBV7-3|TRBJ2-5
CASSRRGTSETQYF
>TRBV28|TRBJ2-3
CASSLRDTQYF